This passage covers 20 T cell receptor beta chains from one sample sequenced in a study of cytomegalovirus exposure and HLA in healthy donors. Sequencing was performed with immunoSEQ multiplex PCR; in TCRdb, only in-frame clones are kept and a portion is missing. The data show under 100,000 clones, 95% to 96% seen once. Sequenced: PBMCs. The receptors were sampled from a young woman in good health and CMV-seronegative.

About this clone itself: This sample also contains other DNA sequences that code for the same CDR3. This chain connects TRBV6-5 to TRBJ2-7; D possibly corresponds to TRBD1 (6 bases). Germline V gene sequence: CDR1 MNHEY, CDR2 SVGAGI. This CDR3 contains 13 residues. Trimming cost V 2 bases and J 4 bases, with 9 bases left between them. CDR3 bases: TGTGCCAGCAGTTACAGGACAGAATACGAGCAGTACTTC. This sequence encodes CASSYRTEYEQYF.

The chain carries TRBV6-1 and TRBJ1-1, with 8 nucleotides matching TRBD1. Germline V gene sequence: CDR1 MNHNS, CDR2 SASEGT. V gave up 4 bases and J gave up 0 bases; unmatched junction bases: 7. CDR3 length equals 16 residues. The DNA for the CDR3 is TGTGCCAGCAGTGCCCCATCGGGACAGGTGAACACTGAAGCTTTCTTT. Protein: CASSAPSGQVNTEAFF.

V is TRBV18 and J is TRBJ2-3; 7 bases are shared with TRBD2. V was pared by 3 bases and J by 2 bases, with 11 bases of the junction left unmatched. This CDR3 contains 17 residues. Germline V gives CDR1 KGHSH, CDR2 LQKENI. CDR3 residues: CASSPASGTLNTDTQYF. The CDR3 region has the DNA TGTGCCAGCTCACCCGCTAGCGGAACATTGAACACAGATACGCAGTATTTT.

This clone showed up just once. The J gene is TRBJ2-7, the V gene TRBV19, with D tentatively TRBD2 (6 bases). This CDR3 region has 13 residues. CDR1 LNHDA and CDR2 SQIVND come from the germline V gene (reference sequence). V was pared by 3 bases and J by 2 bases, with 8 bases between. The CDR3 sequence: CASSIRETYEQYF. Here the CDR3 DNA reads TGTGCCAGTAGTATCCGGGAGACCTACGAGCAGTACTTC. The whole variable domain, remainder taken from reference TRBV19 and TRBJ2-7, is DGGITQSPKYLFRKEGQNVTLSCEQNLNHDAMYWYRQDPGQGLRLIYYSQIVNDFQKGDIAEGYSVSREKKESFPLTVTSAQKNPTAFYLCASSIRETYEQYFGPGTRLTVT.

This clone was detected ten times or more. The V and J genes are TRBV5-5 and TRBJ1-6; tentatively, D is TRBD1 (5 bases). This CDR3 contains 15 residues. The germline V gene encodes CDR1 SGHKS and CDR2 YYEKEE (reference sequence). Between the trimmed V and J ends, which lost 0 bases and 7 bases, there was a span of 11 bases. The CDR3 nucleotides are TGTGCCAGCAGCTTGGGACAGTTTCAAAATTCACCCCTCCACTTT. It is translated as CASSLGQFQNSPLHF.

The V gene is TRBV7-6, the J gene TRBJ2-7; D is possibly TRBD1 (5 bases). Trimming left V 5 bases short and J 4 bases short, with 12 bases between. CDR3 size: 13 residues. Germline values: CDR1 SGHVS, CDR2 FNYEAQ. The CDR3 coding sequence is TGTGCCAGCAGCATAGAGCAGGGTTACGAGCAGTACTTC. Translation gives CASSIEQGYEQYF. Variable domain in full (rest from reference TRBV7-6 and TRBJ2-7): GAGVSQSPRYKVTKRGQDVALRCDPISGHVSLYWYRQALGQGPEFLTYFNYEAQQDKSGLPNDRFSAERPEGSISTLTIQRTEQRDSAMYRCASSIEQGYEQYFGPGTRLTVT.

CDR3: CASSKGGGLWETQYF. CDR3 coding DNA: TGTGCCAGCAGCAAAGGTGGGGGGTTGTGGGAGACCCAGTACTTC. This rearrangement joins TRBV21-1 to TRBJ2-5; TRBD2, the table's D call, was not compared with the DNA. TRBV21-1 is classified as a pseudogene. This CDR3 comprises 15 residues.

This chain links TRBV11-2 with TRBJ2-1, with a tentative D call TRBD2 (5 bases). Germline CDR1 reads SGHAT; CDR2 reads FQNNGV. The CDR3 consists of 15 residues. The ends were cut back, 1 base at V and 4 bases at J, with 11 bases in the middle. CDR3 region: CASSLAPSQYNEQFF. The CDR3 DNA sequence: TGTGCCAGCAGCTTAGCTCCTAGCCAGTACAATGAGCAGTTCTTC.

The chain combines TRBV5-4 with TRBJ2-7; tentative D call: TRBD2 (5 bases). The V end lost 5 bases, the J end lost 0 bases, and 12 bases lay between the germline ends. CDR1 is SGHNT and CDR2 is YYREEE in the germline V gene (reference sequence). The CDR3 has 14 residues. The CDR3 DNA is TGTGCCAGCAGAAACGAGCGGAGCTCCTACGAGCAGTACTTC. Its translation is CASRNERSSYEQYF.

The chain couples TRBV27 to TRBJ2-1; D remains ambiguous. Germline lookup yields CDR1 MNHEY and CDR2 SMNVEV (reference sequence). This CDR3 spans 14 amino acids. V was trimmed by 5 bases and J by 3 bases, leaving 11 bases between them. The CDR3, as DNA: TGTGCCAGCAGTCACAATGACAACTACAATGAGCAGTTCTTC. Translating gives CASSHNDNYNEQFF.

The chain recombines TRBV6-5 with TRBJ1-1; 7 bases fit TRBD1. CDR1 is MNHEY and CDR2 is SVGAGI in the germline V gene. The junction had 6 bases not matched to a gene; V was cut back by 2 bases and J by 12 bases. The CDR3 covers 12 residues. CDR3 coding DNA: TGTGCCAGCAGTTACCCCGGGACAGAGACTTTCTTT. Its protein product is CASSYPGTETFF.

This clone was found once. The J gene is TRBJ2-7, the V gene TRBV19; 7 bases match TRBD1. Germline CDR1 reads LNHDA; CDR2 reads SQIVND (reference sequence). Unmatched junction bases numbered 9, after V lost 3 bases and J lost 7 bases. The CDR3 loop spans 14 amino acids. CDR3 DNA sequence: TGTGCCAGTAGTATCCAAAGGGACAGAAGGGAGCAGTACTTC. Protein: CASSIQRDRREQYF.

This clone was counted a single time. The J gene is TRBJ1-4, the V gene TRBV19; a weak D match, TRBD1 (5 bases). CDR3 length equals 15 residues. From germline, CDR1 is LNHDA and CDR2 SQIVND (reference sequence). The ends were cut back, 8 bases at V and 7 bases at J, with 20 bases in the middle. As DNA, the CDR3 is TGTGCCAGTCAGGAAAGGGGATCGGTGGGTGAAAAACTGTTTTTT. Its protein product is CASQERGSVGEKLFF.

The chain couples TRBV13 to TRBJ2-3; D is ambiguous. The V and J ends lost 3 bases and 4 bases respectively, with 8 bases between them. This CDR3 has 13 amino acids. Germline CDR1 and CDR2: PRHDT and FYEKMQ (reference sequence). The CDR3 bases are TGTGCCAGCAGCTTGTACCGGGCAGATACGCAGTATTTT. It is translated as CASSLYRADTQYF.

CDR3 sequence (DNA): TGTGCCAGTACCTCCGGGACAGGGGTCCTTATTAAGCCCCAGCATTTT. Translated: CASTSGTGVLIKPQHF. The chain couples TRBV19 to TRBJ1-5, with TRBD1 identical over 10 bases. The V segment lost 7 bases and the J segment 8 bases; nucleotides outside the gene matches: 14. Germline CDR1 LNHDA, CDR2 SQIVND (reference sequence). The CDR3 is 16 amino acids.

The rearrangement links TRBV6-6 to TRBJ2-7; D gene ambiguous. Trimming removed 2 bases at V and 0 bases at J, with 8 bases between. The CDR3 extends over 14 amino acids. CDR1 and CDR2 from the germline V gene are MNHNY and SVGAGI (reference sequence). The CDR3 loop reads CASSYQVPSYEQYF. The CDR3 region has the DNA TGTGCCAGCAGTTACCAGGTACCCTCCTACGAGCAGTACTTC.

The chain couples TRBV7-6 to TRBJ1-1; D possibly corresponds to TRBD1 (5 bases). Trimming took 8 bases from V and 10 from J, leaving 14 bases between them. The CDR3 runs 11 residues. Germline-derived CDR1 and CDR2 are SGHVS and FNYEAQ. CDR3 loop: CASLIQGAAFF. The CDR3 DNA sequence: TGTGCCAGCCTCATCCAAGGGGCAGCTTTCTTT.

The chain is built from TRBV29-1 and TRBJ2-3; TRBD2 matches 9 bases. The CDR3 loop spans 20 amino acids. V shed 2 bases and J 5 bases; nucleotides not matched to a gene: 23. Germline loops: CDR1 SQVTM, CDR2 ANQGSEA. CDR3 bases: TGCAGCGTTGAAAATTTCGTCGGGTTGACATCGCGGGAGGGTATAGATACGCAGTATTTT. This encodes CSVENFVGLTSREGIDTQYF.

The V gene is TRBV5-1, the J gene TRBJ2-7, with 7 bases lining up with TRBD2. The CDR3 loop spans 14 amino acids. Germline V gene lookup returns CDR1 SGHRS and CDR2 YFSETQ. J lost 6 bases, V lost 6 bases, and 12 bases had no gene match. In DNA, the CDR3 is TGCGCCAGCACCTACGGGGGAGGGTCGGCCGAGCAGTACTTC. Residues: CASTYGGGSAEQYF.

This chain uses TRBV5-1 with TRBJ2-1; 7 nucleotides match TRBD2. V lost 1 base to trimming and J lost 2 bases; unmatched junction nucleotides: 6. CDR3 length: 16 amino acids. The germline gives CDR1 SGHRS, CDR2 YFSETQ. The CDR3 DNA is TGCGCCAGCAGCTTGTTTGCGGGAGAGACCTACAATGAGCAGTTCTTC. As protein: CASSLFAGETYNEQFF.